The 17 T cell receptor beta chains reported below all come from one sample, sequenced in a study of T cell responses to AZD1222 COVID-19 vaccine. Some clones are missing from TCRdb's copy, which holds only in-frame ones; the method was immunoSEQ multiplex PCR. The data show around 110,000 clones, with around 94% seen just once and 1.5% to 2% held by the top ten. The specimen was peripheral blood, collected 28 days after the second AZD1222 dose. All receptors derive from an adult who received the AZD1222 COVID-19 vaccine.

V and J are TRBV27 and TRBJ2-1; 11 positions agree with TRBD2. The CDR3 contains 15 residues. The germline V gene has CDR1 MNHEY and CDR2 SMNVEV (reference sequence). V shed 2 bases, J shed 3 bases, and the junction held 0 bases outside the gene matches. The chain's CDR3 is CASSLTSGGYNEQFF. CDR3 sequence (DNA): TGTGCCAGCAGTTTAACTAGCGGGGGCTACAATGAGCAGTTCTTC.

V and J are TRBV5-6 and TRBJ2-5, with 9 bases matching TRBD2. The CDR3 contains 16 residues. Looked up from germline, CDR1 is SGHDT and CDR2 is YYEEEE. J was trimmed by 4 bases and V by 4 bases; bases with no gene match: 11. The CDR3 coding sequence is TGTGCCAGCAGCCCAGGTTGGCTAGCGGGATCAGAGACCCAGTACTTC. It is translated as CASSPGWLAGSETQYF.

V is TRBV3-1 (or the pseudogene TRBV3-2) and J is TRBJ2-1; D ambiguous. Germline CDR1 is LGHDT and CDR2 is YNNKEL (reference sequence). CDR3 size: 15 residues. V was clipped by 0 bases and J by 1 base, with 7 bases between them. CDR3 bases: TGTGCCAGCAGCCAAGATGTGGTTTCCTACAATGAGCAGTTCTTC. Translating gives CASSQDVVSYNEQFF.

The CDR3 sequence: CASSLGVSGRDYGYTF. Written as DNA, the CDR3 is TGTGCCAGCAGCTTAGGGGTTTCAGGGAGAGACTATGGCTACACCTTC. This sequence joins TRBV7-2 and TRBJ1-2, with D tentatively TRBD1 (5 bases). The CDR3 length is 16 residues. V shed 1 base and J shed 3 bases, with 15 bases lying between them. The germline CDR1 and CDR2 sequences are SGHTA and FQGNSA.

The J gene is TRBJ2-2, the V gene TRBV6-1; 7 positions match TRBD1. Trimming took 3 bases from V and 0 from J; bases not matched to a gene: 4. The CDR3 consists of 16 residues. From germline, CDR1 is MNHNS and CDR2 SASEGT. CDR3 sequence: CASSEQGQPNTGELFF. CDR3 DNA: TGTGCCAGCAGTGAGCAGGGACAGCCGAACACCGGGGAGCTGTTTTTT.

The chain uses TRBV5-1 and TRBJ1-1; D is unclear. With 2 bases removed from V and 2 bases from J, the gap between germline ends came to 16 bases. Germline lookup yields CDR1 SGHRS and CDR2 YFSETQ. The CDR3 is made up of 16 amino acids. The CDR3 loop reads CASSLNGPAVNTEAFF. The CDR3 DNA reads as TGCGCCAGCAGCTTAAATGGGCCGGCGGTAAACACTGAAGCTTTCTTT.

This clone showed up just once. This rearrangement joins TRBV5-1 to TRBJ2-7, with a tentative D call TRBD2 (5 bases). The germline V and J ends were trimmed by 4 bases and 5 bases, with 16 bases remaining between them. The CDR3 contains 14 residues. Looked up from germline, CDR1 is SGHRS and CDR2 is YFSETQ. The CDR3 loop is CASSPVRGYHEQYF. Here the CDR3 DNA reads TGCGCCAGCAGCCCGGTTAGAGGGTACCACGAGCAGTACTTC. Filled out from reference TRBV5-1 and TRBJ2-7, the complete variable domain reads KAGVTQTPRYLIKTRGQQVTLSCSPISGHRSVSWYQQTPGQGLQFLFEYFSETQRNKGNFPGRFSGRQFSNSRSEMNVSTLELGDSALYLCASSPVRGYHEQYFGPGTRLTVT.

This chain links TRBV28 with TRBJ1-3, with 7 bases aligning to TRBD1. The V gene's germline CDR1 is MDHEN and CDR2 SYDVKM. The CDR3 sequence is 20 residues long. Trimming removed 5 bases from V and 0 bases from J; junction bases left unmatched: 19. The CDR3 region is CASSPRDSFIKRNSGNTIYF. CDR3 coding DNA: TGTGCCAGCAGTCCCCGGGACAGCTTTATTAAGAGGAACTCTGGAAACACCATATATTTT.

The rearrangement joins TRBV27 to TRBJ1-5; D is possibly TRBD1 (5 bases). This CDR3 spans 17 amino acids. In germline, CDR1 is MNHEY, CDR2 SMNVEV (reference sequence). V lost 3 bases, J lost 4 bases, and 19 bases lay in between. The CDR3 is CASSLYGDTGGNQPQHF. CDR3 nucleotide sequence: TGTGCCAGCAGTTTGTACGGAGACACGGGGGGAAATCAGCCCCAGCATTTT.

In this sample, this clone turned up once. The chain has TRBV7-3 and TRBJ2-3; TRBD1 aligns across 9 bases. This CDR3 has 12 residues. The germline CDR1 and CDR2 sequences are SGHTA and FQGTGA. V shed 0 bases and J 14 bases; nucleotides not matched to a gene: 3. The CDR3 is CASSLTQGALYF. The DNA for the CDR3 is TGTGCCAGCAGCTTAACACAGGGGGCCCTGTATTTT.

CDR3 residues: CASNRGGADTGELFF. DNA for the CDR3: TGTGCCAGCAACAGGGGAGGAGCGGACACCGGGGAGCTGTTTTTT. The rearrangement uses TRBV6-5 and TRBJ2-2; a possible D gene is TRBD1 (7 bases). There are 15 residues in the CDR3. CDR1 is MNHEY and CDR2 is SVGAGI in the germline V gene. Trimming shortened V by 7 bases and J by 3 bases, and 15 bases separated the two germline ends.

DNA of the CDR3: TGTGCCTGGAGTGTAGAAGCGGGAGGGGCCCAGTACTTC. It translates to CAWSVEAGGAQYF. The gene calls are TRBV30 and TRBJ2-5; 10 positions match TRBD2. The CDR3 extends over 13 amino acids. Germline V gene data show CDR1 as GTSNPN and CDR2 as SVGIG (reference sequence). Losses at the gene ends were 0 bases for V and 9 bases for J; bases not matched to a gene: 4.

The chain carries TRBV12-5 and TRBJ2-5, with unresolved D. V was shortened by 1 base and J by 1 base, with 10 bases between the two germline ends. Germline CDR1 is LGHNT and CDR2 is FRNRAP. The CDR3 is 15 residues long. The CDR3 here is CASGLGYGPQETQYF. As DNA, the CDR3 is TGTGCTAGTGGTTTGGGATACGGGCCCCAAGAGACCCAGTACTTC.

The rearrangement joins TRBV20-1 to TRBJ2-1; D gene ambiguous. Trimming cost V 6 bases and J 5 bases, with 8 bases left between them. The germline gives CDR1 DFQATT, CDR2 SNEGSKA (reference sequence). The CDR3 length is 11 residues. The CDR3, as DNA: TGCAGTGCCCCTGGTCACAATGAGCAGTTCTTC. Residues: CSAPGHNEQFF.

V is TRBV5-1 and J is TRBJ1-2; 7 bases map to TRBD1. Per germline, CDR1 SGHRS and CDR2 YFSETQ. The V gene end was trimmed by 6 bases and the J gene end by 6 bases; junction bases not matched to a gene: 11. This CDR3 contains 14 residues. The CDR3 DNA follows: TGCGCCAGCAACCCCGGGACAGCAATCCATGGCTACACCTTC. This gives the protein CASNPGTAIHGYTF.

CDR3 coding DNA: TGTGCCAGCAGTTCACCTATGACAGGGGACACTGAAGCTTTCTTT. It yields the protein CASSSPMTGDTEAFF. The gene calls are TRBV27 and TRBJ1-1; 8 bases fit TRBD1. This CDR3 contains 15 residues. Germline CDR1 MNHEY, CDR2 SMNVEV (reference sequence). With V trimmed by 4 bases and J by 3 bases, 7 bases remained unmatched.

This sequence joins TRBV30 and TRBJ2-7; 8 bases align to TRBD2. This CDR3 contains 13 residues. The V gene's germline CDR1 is GTSNPN and CDR2 SVGIG (reference sequence). The V gene end was trimmed by 4 bases and the J gene end by 3 bases; junction bases not matched to a gene: 5. CDR3 amino acids: CAWKGLEGYEQYF. The DNA for the CDR3 is TGTGCCTGGAAGGGACTAGAGGGCTACGAGCAGTACTTC.